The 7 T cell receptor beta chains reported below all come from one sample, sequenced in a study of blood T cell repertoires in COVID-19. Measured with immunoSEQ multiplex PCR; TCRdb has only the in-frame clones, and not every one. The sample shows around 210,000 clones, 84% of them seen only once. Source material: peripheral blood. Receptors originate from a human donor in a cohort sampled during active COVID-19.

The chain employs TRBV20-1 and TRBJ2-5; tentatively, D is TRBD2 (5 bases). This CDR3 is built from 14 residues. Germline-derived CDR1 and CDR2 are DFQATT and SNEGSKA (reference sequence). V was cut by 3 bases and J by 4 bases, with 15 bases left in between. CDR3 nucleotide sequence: TGCAGTGCTAGTGTAGCGAGGCCGACAGAGACCCAGTACTTC. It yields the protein CSASVARPTETQYF.

The CDR3 nucleotides are TGTGCCAGCAGTCGCCTCGCGGGGGCTAATAAAGAGACCCAGTACTTC. Encoded protein: CASSRLAGANKETQYF. The chain couples TRBV7-9 to TRBJ2-5, with D possibly matching TRBD2 (7 bases). V dropped 6 bases and J dropped 3 bases, with 20 bases sitting between them. Per germline, CDR1 SEHNR and CDR2 FQNEAQ (reference sequence). This CDR3 is 16 amino acids long.

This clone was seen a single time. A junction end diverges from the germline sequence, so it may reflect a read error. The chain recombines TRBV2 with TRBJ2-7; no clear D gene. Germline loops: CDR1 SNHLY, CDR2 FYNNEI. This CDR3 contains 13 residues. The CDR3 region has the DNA TGTGCCAGCAGGGAAGACTGGTCCTACGAGCAGTACTTC. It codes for CASREDWSYEQYF. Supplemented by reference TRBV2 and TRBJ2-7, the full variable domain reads EPEVTQTPSHQVTQMGQEVILRCVPISNHLYFYWYRQILGQKVEFLVSFYNNEISEKSEIFDDQFSVERPDGSNFTLKIRSTKLEDSAMYFCASREDWSYEQYFGPGTRLTVT.

CDR3 region: CASSLTSGQETQYF. CDR3 bases: TGTGCCAGCAGTCTGACTAGCGGCCAAGAGACCCAGTACTTC. This chain joins TRBV28 and TRBJ2-5, with TRBD2 matching 9 bases. There are 14 residues in the CDR3. Germline V gene sequence: CDR1 MDHEN, CDR2 SYDVKM. Losses at the gene ends were 5 bases for V and 1 base for J; bases not matched to a gene: 2.

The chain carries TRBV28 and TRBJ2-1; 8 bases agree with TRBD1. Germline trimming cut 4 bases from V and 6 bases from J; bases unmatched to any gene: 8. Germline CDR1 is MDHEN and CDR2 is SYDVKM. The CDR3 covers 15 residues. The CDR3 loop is CASSSSRDRTNEQFF. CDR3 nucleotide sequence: TGTGCCAGCAGTTCGTCCCGGGACAGGACCAATGAGCAGTTCTTC.

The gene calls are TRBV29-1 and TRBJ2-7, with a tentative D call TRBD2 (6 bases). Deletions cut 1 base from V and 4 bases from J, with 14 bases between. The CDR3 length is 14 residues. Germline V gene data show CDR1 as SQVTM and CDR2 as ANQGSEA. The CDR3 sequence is CSVEVQVGGYEQYF. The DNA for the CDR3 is TGCAGCGTTGAAGTTCAGGTCGGGGGTTACGAGCAGTACTTC.

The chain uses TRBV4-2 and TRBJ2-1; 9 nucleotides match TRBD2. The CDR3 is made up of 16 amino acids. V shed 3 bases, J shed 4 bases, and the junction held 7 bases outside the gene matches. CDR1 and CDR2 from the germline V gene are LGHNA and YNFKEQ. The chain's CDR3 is CASSQTFGLAYNEQFF. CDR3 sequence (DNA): TGTGCCAGCAGCCAGACCTTCGGACTAGCGTACAATGAGCAGTTCTTC.